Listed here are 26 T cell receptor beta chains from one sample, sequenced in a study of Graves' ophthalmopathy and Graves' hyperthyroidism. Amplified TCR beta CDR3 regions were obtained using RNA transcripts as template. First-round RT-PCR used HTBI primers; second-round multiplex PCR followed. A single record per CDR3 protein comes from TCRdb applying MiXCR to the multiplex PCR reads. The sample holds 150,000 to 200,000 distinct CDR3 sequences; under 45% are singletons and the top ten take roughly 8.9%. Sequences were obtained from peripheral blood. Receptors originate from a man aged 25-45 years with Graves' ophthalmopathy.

Here the CDR3 DNA reads TGTGCCAGCAGTCCGCCTGGGGGGGGAGGAGGTTCACCCCTCCACTTT. This translates into CASSPPGGGGGSPLHF. This chain connects TRBV28 to TRBJ1-6; TRBD1 is a possible D gene (5 bases). With 5 bases removed from V and 9 bases from J, the gap between germline ends came to 20 bases. This CDR3 is built from 16 residues. Germline V gene data show CDR1 as MDHEN and CDR2 as SYDVKM. Variable domain in full (rest from reference TRBV28 and TRBJ1-6): DVKVTQSSRYLVKRTGEKVFLECVQDMDHENMFWYRQDPGLGLRLIYFSYDVKMKEKGDIPEGYSVSREKKERFSLILESASTNQTSMYLCASSPPGGGGGSPLHFGNGTRLTVT.

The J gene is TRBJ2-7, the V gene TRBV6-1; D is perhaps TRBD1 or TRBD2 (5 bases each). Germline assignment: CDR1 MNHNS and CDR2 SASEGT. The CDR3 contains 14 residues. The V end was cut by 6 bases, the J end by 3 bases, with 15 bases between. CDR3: CASSLRGRDYEQYF. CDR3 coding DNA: TGTGCCAGCAGCCTCCGGGGCCGGGACTACGAGCAGTACTTC.

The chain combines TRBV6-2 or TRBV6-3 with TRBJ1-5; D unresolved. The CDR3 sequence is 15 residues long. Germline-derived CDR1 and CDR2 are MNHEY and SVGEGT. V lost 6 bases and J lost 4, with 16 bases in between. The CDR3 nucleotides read TGTGCCAGCAGCCAACCTGGACCGACTAATCAGCCCCAGCATTTT. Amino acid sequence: CASSQPGPTNQPQHF.

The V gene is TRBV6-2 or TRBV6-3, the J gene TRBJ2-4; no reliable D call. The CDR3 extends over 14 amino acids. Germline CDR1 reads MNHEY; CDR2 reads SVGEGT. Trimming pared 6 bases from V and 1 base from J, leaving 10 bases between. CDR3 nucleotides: TGTGCCAGCAGCTTGATTGGGGCCAAAAACATTCAGTACTTC. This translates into CASSLIGAKNIQYF.

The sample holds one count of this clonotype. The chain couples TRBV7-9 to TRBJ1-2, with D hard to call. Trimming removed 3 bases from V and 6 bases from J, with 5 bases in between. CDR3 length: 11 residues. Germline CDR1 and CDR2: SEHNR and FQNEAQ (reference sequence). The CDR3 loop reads CASSFANGYTF. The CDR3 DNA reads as TGTGCCAGCAGCTTTGCGAATGGCTACACCTTC.

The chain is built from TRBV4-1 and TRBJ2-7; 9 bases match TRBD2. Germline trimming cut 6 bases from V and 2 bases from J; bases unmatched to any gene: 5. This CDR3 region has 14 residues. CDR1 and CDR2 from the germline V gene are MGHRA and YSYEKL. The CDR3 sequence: CASSRLAGTYEQYF. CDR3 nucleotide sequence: TGCGCCAGCAGTCGGCTAGCGGGAACCTACGAGCAGTACTTC.

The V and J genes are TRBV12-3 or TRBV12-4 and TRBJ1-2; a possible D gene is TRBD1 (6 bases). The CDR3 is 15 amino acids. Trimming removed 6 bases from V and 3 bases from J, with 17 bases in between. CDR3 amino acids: CASSPRGGQDYGYTF. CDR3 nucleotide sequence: TGTGCCAGCAGCCCAAGAGGGGGGCAGGACTATGGCTACACCTTC.

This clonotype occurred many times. This chain's CDR3 is CASSTTANYEQYF. CDR3 coding DNA: TGTGCCAGCAGTACTACAGCGAACTACGAGCAGTACTTC. The genes are TRBV2 and TRBJ2-7; D call uncertain. V was cut by 5 bases and J by 3 bases, with 11 bases left in between. This CDR3 has 13 amino acids. Germline values: CDR1 SNHLY, CDR2 FYNNEI.

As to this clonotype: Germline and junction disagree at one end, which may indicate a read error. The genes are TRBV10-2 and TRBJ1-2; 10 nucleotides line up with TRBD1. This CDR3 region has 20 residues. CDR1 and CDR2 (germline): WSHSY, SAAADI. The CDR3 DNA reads TGTGCCAGCAGCGAGTCGACAGGGGGCCGGTCCGCCGCCCCTAACTATGGCTACACCTTC. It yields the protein CASSESTGGRSAAPNYGYTF.

The CDR3 loop is CATRTGGPSTGELFF. The CDR3 DNA is TGTGCCACCAGGACGGGGGGGCCAAGCACCGGGGAGCTGTTTTTT. The gene calls are TRBV24-1 and TRBJ2-2, with TRBD2 matching 8 bases. This CDR3 comprises 15 residues. Germline V gene lookup returns CDR1 KGHDR and CDR2 SFDVKD. V was clipped by 7 bases and J by 4 bases; unmatched bases: 7.

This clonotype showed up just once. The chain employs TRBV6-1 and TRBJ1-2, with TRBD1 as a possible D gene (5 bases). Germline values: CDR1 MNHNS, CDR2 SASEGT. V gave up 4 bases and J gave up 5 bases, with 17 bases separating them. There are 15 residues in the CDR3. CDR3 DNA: TGTGCCAGCAGTGGGGACCGCCTTGAGGGGTATGGCTACACCTTC. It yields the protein CASSGDRLEGYGYTF.

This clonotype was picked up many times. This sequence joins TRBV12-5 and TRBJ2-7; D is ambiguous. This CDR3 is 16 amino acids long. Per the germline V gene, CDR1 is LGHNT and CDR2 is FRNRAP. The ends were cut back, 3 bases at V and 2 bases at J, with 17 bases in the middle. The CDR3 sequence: CASGFGAGPATYEQYF. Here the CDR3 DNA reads TGTGCTAGTGGTTTCGGAGCAGGTCCCGCAACCTACGAGCAGTACTTC.

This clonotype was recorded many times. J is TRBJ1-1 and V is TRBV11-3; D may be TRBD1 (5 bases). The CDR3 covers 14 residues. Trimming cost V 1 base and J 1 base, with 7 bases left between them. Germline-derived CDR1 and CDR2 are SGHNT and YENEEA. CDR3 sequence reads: CASSLGQQNTEAFF. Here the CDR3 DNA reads TGTGCCAGCAGCTTAGGACAGCAGAACACTGAAGCTTTCTTT.

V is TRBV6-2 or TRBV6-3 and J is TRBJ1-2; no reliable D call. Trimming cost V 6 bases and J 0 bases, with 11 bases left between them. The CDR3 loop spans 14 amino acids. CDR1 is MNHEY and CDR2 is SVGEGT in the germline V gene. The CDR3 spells CASRTDGTNYGYTF. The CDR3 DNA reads TGTGCCAGCAGAACTGACGGGACTAACTATGGCTACACCTTC.

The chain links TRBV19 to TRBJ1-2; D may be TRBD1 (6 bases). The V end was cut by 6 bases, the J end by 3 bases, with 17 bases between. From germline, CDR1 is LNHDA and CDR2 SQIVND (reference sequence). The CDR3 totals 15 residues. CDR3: CASRDNEGEDYGYTF. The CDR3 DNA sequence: TGTGCCAGTAGGGATAACGAGGGGGAGGACTATGGCTACACCTTC.

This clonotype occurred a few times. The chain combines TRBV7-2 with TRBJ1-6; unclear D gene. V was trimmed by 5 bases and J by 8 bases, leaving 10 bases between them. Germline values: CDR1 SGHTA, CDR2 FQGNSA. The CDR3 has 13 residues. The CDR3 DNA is TGTGCCAGCAGCCCTAATCCCCATTCACCCCTCCACTTT. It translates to CASSPNPHSPLHF.

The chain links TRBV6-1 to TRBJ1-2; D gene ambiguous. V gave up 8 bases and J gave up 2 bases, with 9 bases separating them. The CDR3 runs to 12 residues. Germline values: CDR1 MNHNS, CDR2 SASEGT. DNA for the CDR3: TGTGCCAGCGGTCGGATCAACTATGGCTACACCTTC. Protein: CASGRINYGYTF.

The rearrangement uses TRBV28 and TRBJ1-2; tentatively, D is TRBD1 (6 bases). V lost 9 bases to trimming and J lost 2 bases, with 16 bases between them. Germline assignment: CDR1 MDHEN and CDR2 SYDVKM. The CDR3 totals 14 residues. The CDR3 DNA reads TGTGCCAGTAACCCACAGGGACCCAACTATGGCTACACCTTC. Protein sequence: CASNPQGPNYGYTF.

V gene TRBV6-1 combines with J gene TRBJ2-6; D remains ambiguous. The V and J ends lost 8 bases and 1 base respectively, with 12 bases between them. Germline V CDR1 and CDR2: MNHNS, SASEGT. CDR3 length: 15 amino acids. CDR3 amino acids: CASALSYSGANVLTF. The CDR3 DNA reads TGTGCCAGCGCCCTATCATATTCTGGGGCCAACGTCCTGACTTTC.

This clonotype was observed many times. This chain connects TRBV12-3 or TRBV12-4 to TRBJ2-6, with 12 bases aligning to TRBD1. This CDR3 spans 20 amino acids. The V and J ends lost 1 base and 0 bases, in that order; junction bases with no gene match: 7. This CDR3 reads CASSLGAGQGAPSGANVLTF. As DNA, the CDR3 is TGTGCCAGCAGTTTAGGAGCGGGACAGGGGGCCCCCTCTGGGGCCAACGTCCTGACTTTC.

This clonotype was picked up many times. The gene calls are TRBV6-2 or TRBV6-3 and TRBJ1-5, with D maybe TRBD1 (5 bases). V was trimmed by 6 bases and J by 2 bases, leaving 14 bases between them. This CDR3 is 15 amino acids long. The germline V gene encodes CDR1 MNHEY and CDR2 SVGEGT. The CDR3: CASRPSGGGNQPQHF. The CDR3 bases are TGTGCCAGCAGACCCAGTGGGGGGGGCAATCAGCCCCAGCATTTT.

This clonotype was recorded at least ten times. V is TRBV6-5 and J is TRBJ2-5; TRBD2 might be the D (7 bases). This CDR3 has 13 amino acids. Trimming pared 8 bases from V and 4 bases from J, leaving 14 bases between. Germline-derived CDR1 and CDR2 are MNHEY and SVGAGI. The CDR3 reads CASWGGGGETQYF. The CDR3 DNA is TGTGCCAGCTGGGGGGGGGGCGGAGAGACCCAGTACTTC.

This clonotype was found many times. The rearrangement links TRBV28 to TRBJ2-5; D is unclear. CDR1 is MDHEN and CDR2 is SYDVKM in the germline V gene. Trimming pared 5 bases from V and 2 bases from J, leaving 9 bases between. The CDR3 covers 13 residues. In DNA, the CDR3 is TGTGCCAGCAGTCTCCCAGAACAAGAGACCCAGTACTTC. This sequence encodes CASSLPEQETQYF.

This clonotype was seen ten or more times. In nucleotides, the CDR3 is TGTGCCAGCAGCTGGGGGGGGTACACCGGGGAGCTGTTTTTT. Protein: CASSWGGYTGELFF. The chain joins TRBV7-8 to TRBJ2-2; 7 bases match TRBD2. The junction had 2 bases not matched to a gene; V was cut back by 4 bases and J by 3 bases. Germline V gene sequence: CDR1 SGHVS, CDR2 FQNEAQ. The CDR3 totals 14 residues.

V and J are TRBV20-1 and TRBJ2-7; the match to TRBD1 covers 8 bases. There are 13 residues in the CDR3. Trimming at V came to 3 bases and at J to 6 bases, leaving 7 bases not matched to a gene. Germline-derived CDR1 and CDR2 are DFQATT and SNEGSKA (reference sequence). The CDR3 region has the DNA TGCAGTGCTAGCTCCGGGACAGGCGGCGAGCAGTACTTC. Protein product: CSASSGTGGEQYF.

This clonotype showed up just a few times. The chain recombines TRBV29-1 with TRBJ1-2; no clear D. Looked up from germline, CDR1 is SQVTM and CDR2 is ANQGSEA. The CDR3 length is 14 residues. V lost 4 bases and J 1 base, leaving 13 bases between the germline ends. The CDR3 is CSVVSGWDNYGYTF. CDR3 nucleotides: TGCAGCGTTGTATCGGGCTGGGATAACTATGGCTACACCTTC.